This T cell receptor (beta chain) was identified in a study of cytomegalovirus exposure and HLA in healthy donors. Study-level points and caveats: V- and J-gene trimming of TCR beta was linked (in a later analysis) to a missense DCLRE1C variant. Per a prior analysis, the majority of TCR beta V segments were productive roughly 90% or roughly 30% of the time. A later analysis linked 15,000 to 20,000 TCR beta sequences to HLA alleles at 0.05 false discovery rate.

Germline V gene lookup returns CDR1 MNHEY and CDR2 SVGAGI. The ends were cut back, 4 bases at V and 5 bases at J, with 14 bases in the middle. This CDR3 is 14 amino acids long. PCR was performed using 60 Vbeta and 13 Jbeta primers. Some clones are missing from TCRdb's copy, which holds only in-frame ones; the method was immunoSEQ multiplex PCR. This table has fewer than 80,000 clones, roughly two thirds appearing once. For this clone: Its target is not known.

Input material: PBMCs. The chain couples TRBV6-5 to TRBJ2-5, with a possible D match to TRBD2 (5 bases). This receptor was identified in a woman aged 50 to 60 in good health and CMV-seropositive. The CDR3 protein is CASSSGLPSETQYF. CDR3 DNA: TGTGCCAGCAGTTCGGGATTGCCGTCGGAGACCCAGTACTTC.